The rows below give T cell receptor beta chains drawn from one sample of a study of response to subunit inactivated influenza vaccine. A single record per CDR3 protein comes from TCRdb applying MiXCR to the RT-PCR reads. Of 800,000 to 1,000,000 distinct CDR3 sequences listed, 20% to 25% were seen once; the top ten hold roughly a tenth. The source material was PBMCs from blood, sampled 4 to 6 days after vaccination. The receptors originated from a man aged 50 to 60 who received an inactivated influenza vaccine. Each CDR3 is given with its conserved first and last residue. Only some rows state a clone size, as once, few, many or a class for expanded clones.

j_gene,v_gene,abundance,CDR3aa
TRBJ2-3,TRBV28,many,CASSYWTSLKTDTQYF
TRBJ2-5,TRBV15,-,CATSRGRGETQYF
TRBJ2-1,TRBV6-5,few,CASSYYSSGDYNEQFF
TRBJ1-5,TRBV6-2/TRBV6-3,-,CASSYGQLYSNQPQHF
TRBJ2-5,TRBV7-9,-,CASSRGAAETQYF
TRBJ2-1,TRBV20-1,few,CSATPLNEQFF
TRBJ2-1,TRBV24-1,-,CATSDSRTVFQEEQFF
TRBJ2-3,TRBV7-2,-,CASSLALGGRDTQYF
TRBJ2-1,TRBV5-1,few,CASSLVGQARDEQFF
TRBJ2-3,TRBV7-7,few,CASSLGQRNTDTQYF
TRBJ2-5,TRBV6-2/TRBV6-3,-,CASNPGLAGRTQYF
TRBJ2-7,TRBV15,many,CATSRDPRSGGSYEQYF
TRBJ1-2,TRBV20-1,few,CSATDRRGAYGYTF
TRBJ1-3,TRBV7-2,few,CASSPGRASSGNTIYF
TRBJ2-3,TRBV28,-,CASSFNRELTDTQYF
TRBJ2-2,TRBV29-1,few,CSVASSGELFF
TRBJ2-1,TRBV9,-,CASSVGSGAAYNEQFF
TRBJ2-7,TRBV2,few,CASGWGPGEQYF
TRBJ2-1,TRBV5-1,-,CASSGGLAVYEQFF
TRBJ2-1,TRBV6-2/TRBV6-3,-,CASRKRLAGTYNEQFF
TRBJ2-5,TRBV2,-,CASSEGRKETQYF
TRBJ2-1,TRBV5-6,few,CASSLSYRGLGFF
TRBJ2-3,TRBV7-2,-,CASSWAGMSTDTQYF
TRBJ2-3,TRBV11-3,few,CASSLGHSTDTQYF
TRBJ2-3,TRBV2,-,CASSDSSGRLPDTQYF
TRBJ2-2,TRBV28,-,CASRKGTVNTGELFF
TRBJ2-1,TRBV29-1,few,CSVGGASGFGSSYNEQFF
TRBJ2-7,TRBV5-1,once,CASSLSEDFVEQYF
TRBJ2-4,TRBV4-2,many,CASSQDLAGGLYGGIQYF
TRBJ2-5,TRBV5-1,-,CARSRETQYF
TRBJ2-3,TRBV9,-,CASSTRTSGVDTQYF
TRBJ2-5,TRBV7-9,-,CASSFGGRVETQYF
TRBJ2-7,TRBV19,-,CASSRQDYYEQYF
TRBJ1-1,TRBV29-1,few,CSAVTLGVSTEAFF
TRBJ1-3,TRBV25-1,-,CASSVDSLNTIYF
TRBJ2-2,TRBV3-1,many,CASSRGDESGELFF
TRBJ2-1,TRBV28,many,CASSLSPFLGSSYNEQFF
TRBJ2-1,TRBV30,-,CAWSVEIYNEQFF
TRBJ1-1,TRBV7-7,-,CASSLRLDTEAFF
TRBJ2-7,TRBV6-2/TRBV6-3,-,CASTNTVSGTSGRTYEQYF
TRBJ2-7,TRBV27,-,CASRPTGTVSYEQYF
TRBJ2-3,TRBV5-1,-,CASSLGPFLGTDTQYF
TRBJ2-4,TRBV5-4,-,CASSFGTVGLLAKNIQYF
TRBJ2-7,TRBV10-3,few,CAISDEPGLAGWSPGMQYF
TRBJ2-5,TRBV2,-,CASIWRGGSETQYF